Listed here are 25 T cell receptor beta chains from one sample, sequenced in a study of T cell responses to AZD1222 COVID-19 vaccine. Generated by immunoSEQ multiplex PCR, the TCRdb table keeps only in-frame clones and is missing some. There are around 160,000 clones in the sample; 90% to 95% occur only once, and around 2.8% lies in the top ten. The sample was peripheral blood, taken on day 0 of MenACWY control vaccination. The source is an adult in good health.

The chain carries TRBV4-2 and TRBJ1-2, with D uncertain. V lost 0 bases and J 2 bases, leaving 13 bases between the germline ends. Germline loops: CDR1 LGHNA, CDR2 YNFKEQ. The CDR3 totals 16 residues. The CDR3 nucleotides read TGTGCCAGCAGCCAAGATGACCGACGAACAAACTATGGCTACACCTTC. Translation: CASSQDDRRTNYGYTF.

V gene TRBV4-1 combines with J gene TRBJ2-3; 9 bases are shared with TRBD2. Per germline, CDR1 MGHRA and CDR2 YSYEKL. The V and J ends lost 2 bases and 1 base, in that order; junction bases with no gene match: 1. This CDR3 spans 15 amino acids. CDR3: CASSQLAGRTDTQYF. In nucleotides, the CDR3 is TGCGCCAGCAGCCAACTAGCGGGGCGCACAGATACGCAGTATTTT.

This sequence joins TRBV3-1 (or the pseudogene TRBV3-2) and TRBJ1-1, with 7 bases lining up with TRBD1. J was trimmed by 4 bases and V by 4 bases; bases with no gene match: 9. This CDR3 has 15 amino acids. Germline assignment: CDR1 LGHDT and CDR2 YNNKEL (reference sequence). This CDR3 is CASSPPGGPATEAFF. The DNA for the CDR3 is TGTGCCAGCAGCCCTCCAGGGGGACCCGCCACTGAAGCTTTCTTT.

The V call is TRBV6-2 or TRBV6-3, the J call TRBJ2-4; no clear D gene. There are 18 residues in the CDR3. CDR1 and CDR2 from the germline V gene are MNHEY and SVGEGT. The ends were cut back, 2 bases at V and 0 bases at J, with 17 bases in the middle. The CDR3 here is CASSYPKWPGLAKNIQYF. Here the CDR3 DNA reads TGTGCCAGCAGTTACCCCAAGTGGCCAGGCCTAGCCAAAAACATTCAGTACTTC.

The V gene is TRBV6-5, the J gene TRBJ1-1, with 8 bases lining up with TRBD1. This CDR3 has 16 residues. CDR1 MNHEY and CDR2 SVGAGI come from the germline V gene. Germline trimming cut 4 bases from V and 0 bases from J; bases unmatched to any gene: 7. CDR3 protein: CASSSWDRSMNTEAFF. CDR3 nucleotides: TGTGCCAGCAGTTCCTGGGACAGGTCCATGAACACTGAAGCTTTCTTT.

The gene calls are TRBV30 and TRBJ1-5; the D gene is possibly TRBD1 (5 bases). The V end was cut by 4 bases, the J end by 0 bases, with 10 bases between. The V gene's germline CDR1 is GTSNPN and CDR2 SVGIG (reference sequence). CDR3 size: 14 residues. CDR3 sequence reads: CAWTSDNSNQPQHF. DNA for the CDR3: TGTGCCTGGACCTCGGACAATAGCAATCAGCCCCAGCATTTT.

This clone showed up just once. This chain connects TRBV18 to TRBJ1-2; no clear D gene. The CDR3 runs to 16 residues. Looked up from germline, CDR1 is KGHSH and CDR2 is LQKENI. The V and J ends lost 6 bases and 1 base respectively, with 18 bases between them. This CDR3 reads CASSPVKDRFNYGYTF. Written as DNA, the CDR3 is TGTGCCAGCTCCCCCGTAAAGGACCGATTTAACTATGGCTACACCTTC.

V usage is TRBV4-1 and J usage is TRBJ1-1; a possible D gene is TRBD1 (6 bases). Germline CDR1 is MGHRA and CDR2 is YSYEKL. Trimming took off 2 bases at V and 0 bases at J, with 16 bases between the two ends. The CDR3 loop spans 17 amino acids. The CDR3 coding sequence is TGCGCCAGCAGCCAACCATGGCGGGGGGCGGTGAACACTGAAGCTTTCTTT. As protein: CASSQPWRGAVNTEAFF.

The chain employs TRBV15 and TRBJ2-7; TRBD1 aligns across 9 bases. CDR1 and CDR2 from the germline V gene are LNHNV and YYDKDF (reference sequence). The CDR3 covers 14 residues. V shed 5 bases, J shed 5 bases, and the junction held 7 bases outside the gene matches. CDR3 in amino acids: CATSARTGEDEQYF. DNA of the CDR3: TGTGCCACCAGCGCGCGGACAGGGGAAGACGAGCAGTACTTC.

The chain employs TRBV18 and TRBJ2-3; 7 nucleotides line up with TRBD1. This CDR3 has 19 amino acids. J gave up 0 bases and V 5 bases, and 17 bases lay outside the gene matches. Germline CDR1 KGHSH, CDR2 LQKENI. In DNA form, the CDR3 reads TGTGCCAGCTCAGTAGGGGGCCTGGCCCTTCCCAGAAGCACAGATACGCAGTATTTT. Translating gives CASSVGGLALPRSTDTQYF. The full variable domain, with the rest looked up from reference TRBV18 and TRBJ2-3, is NAGVMQNPRHLVRRRGQEARLRCSPMKGHSHVYWYRQLPEEGLKFMVYLQKENIIDESGMPKERFSAEFPKEGPSILRIQQVVRGDSAAYFCASSVGGLALPRSTDTQYFGPGTRLTVL.

This chain uses TRBV30 with TRBJ1-4; D is possibly TRBD1 (6 bases). Trimming shortened V by 3 bases and J by 3 bases, and 11 bases separated the two germline ends. The CDR3 spans 14 residues. From germline, CDR1 is GTSNPN and CDR2 SVGIG (reference sequence). The DNA of the CDR3 is TGTGCCTGGAGGGCGGCAGGGGCTAATGAAAAACTGTTTTTT. Its protein is CAWRAAGANEKLFF.

This chain connects TRBV3-1 (or the pseudogene TRBV3-2) to TRBJ2-1; D unresolved. Germline CDR1 reads LGHDT; CDR2 reads YNNKEL (reference sequence). The CDR3 extends over 11 amino acids. Trimming took 8 bases from V and 4 from J, leaving 6 bases between them. CDR3 protein: CASGLYNEQFF. For the CDR3, the DNA is TGTGCCAGCGGATTATACAATGAGCAGTTCTTC.

The chain joins TRBV19 to TRBJ1-2, with 10 nucleotides matching TRBD1. V lost 6 bases to trimming and J lost 6 bases; unmatched junction nucleotides: 1. Germline V gene sequence: CDR1 LNHDA, CDR2 SQIVND (reference sequence). The CDR3 is 12 amino acids. In nucleotides, the CDR3 is TGTGCCAGTAGCGGGACAGGGGATGGCTACACCTTC. Amino acids: CASSGTGDGYTF.

The chain recombines TRBV5-4 with TRBJ2-7, with D perhaps assigned TRBD1 or TRBD2 (5 bases each). The CDR3 covers 17 residues. Trimming shortened V by 0 bases and J by 4 bases, and 20 bases separated the two germline ends. CDR1 is SGHNT, CDR2 YYREEE, per germline (reference sequence). The CDR3 sequence: CASSLGGERLLKYEQYF. For the CDR3, the DNA is TGTGCCAGCAGCTTGGGGGGCGAGCGGCTATTGAAGTACGAGCAGTACTTC.

The chain uses TRBV28 and TRBJ2-7; TRBD2 is a possible D gene (5 bases). Germline V gives CDR1 MDHEN, CDR2 SYDVKM. This CDR3 comprises 13 residues. Trimming took off 7 bases at V and 4 bases at J, with 14 bases between the two ends. The CDR3 DNA follows: TGTGCCAGCACTGTCTACAGCGGTTACGAGCAGTACTTC. It codes for CASTVYSGYEQYF. The full variable domain, in which reference TRBV28 and TRBJ2-7 provide the parts outside the CDR3, is DVKVTQSSRYLVKRTGEKVFLECVQDMDHENMFWYRQDPGLGLRLIYFSYDVKMKEKGDIPEGYSVSREKKERFSLILESASTNQTSMYLCASTVYSGYEQYFGPGTRLTVT.

This chain connects TRBV28 to TRBJ2-4; D tentatively fits TRBD1 or TRBD2 (6 bases each). V was clipped by 5 bases and J by 4 bases, with 15 bases between them. CDR3 length: 15 amino acids. The V gene's germline CDR1 is MDHEN and CDR2 SYDVKM. CDR3 region: CASSGGGGAKNIQYF. In nucleotides, the CDR3 is TGTGCCAGCAGTGGGGGCGGAGGGGCGAAAAACATTCAGTACTTC.

The CDR3 DNA sequence: TGTGCCACCAGTGATTTACAGGGAGCAGCTTTCTTT. It specifies CATSDLQGAAFF. This chain links TRBV24-1 with TRBJ1-1; perhaps TRBD1 as D (6 bases). Trimming stripped 1 base from V and 10 bases from J, with 9 bases between. CDR3 length: 12 residues. Germline lookup yields CDR1 KGHDR and CDR2 SFDVKD.

The chain is built from TRBV30 and TRBJ1-4; tentatively, D is TRBD1 (5 bases). CDR1 is GTSNPN and CDR2 is SVGIG in the germline V gene (reference sequence). V was shortened by 0 bases and J by 8 bases, with 13 bases between the two germline ends. The CDR3 consists of 14 residues. CDR3 amino acids: CAWSVRGVKEKLFF. CDR3 coding DNA: TGTGCCTGGAGTGTTCGGGGGGTTAAGGAAAAACTGTTTTTT.

The J gene is TRBJ1-4, the V gene TRBV18; 9 bases match TRBD1. The germline CDR1 and CDR2 sequences are KGHSH and LQKENI. J lost 7 bases, V lost 5 bases, and 8 bases had no gene match. The CDR3 extends over 15 amino acids. CDR3 in amino acids: CASSNRDRAGEKLFF. CDR3 coding DNA: TGTGCCAGCTCAAACCGGGACAGGGCGGGTGAAAAACTGTTTTTT.

The J gene is TRBJ2-7, the V gene TRBV7-2, with 10 bases fitting TRBD2. Trimming at V came to 2 bases and at J to 7 bases, leaving 8 bases not matched to a gene. The length of the CDR3 is 15 residues. The V gene's germline CDR1 is SGHTA and CDR2 FQGNSA. CDR3 nucleotide sequence: TGTGCCAGCAGCTTATTCCCCGGACTAGCGGCAGAGCAGTACTTC. It specifies CASSLFPGLAAEQYF.

The chain employs TRBV27 and TRBJ1-5; the D gene is possibly TRBD1 (5 bases). Germline assignment: CDR1 MNHEY and CDR2 SMNVEV (reference sequence). V lost 6 bases and J lost 4, with 10 bases in between. The CDR3 covers 13 residues. DNA for the CDR3: TGTGCCAGCAGCGGGACGGGGAATCAGCCCCAGCATTTT. As protein: CASSGTGNQPQHF.

This clone was seen just once. The rearrangement uses TRBV18 and TRBJ2-1; the match to TRBD2 covers 11 bases. CDR1 and CDR2 (germline): KGHSH, LQKENI. The CDR3 has 15 residues. V shed 2 bases, J shed 6 bases, and the junction held 3 bases outside the gene matches. The CDR3 protein is CASSPTSGGLNEQFF. CDR3 DNA: TGTGCCAGCTCACCAACTAGCGGGGGCCTCAATGAGCAGTTCTTC.

The CDR3 here is CAWNRAGRPYGYTF. The DNA for the CDR3 is TGTGCCTGGAATCGAGCGGGCAGACCCTATGGCTACACCTTC. The J gene is TRBJ1-2, the V gene TRBV30, with D unresolved. Trimming removed 4 bases from V and 4 bases from J, with 16 bases in between. The germline V gene encodes CDR1 GTSNPN and CDR2 SVGIG (reference sequence). The length of the CDR3 is 14 residues.

J is TRBJ2-2 and V is TRBV5-6; TRBD2 aligns across 10 bases. Germline loops: CDR1 SGHDT, CDR2 YYEEEE. V trimming: 5 bases; J trimming: 3 bases; junction bases outside the gene matches: 7. The CDR3 extends over 16 amino acids. CDR3 sequence reads: CASSSLAGEYTGELFF. The CDR3 bases are TGTGCCAGCAGTTCGCTAGCGGGGGAGTACACCGGGGAGCTGTTTTTT.

This clone was recorded once. The sample holds other DNA sequences that translate to the same CDR3. CDR3 sequence (DNA): TGTGCCAGCAGGATCGGACAGGGGAACTATGGCTACACCTTC. It codes for CASRIGQGNYGYTF. V and J are TRBV6-5 and TRBJ1-2, with 9 bases identical to TRBD1. Germline values: CDR1 MNHEY, CDR2 SVGAGI. The CDR3 has 14 amino acids. Germline trimming cut 6 bases from V and 2 bases from J; bases unmatched to any gene: 4.